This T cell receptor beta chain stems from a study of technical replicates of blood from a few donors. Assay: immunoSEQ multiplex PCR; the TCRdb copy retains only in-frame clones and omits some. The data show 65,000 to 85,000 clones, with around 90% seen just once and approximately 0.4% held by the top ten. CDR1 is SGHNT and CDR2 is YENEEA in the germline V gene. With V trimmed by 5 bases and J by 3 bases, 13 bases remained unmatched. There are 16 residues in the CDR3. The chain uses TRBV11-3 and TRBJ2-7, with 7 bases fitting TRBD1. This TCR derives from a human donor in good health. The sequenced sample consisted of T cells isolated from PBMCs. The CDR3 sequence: CASSDRQGLVDYEQYF. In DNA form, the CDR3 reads TGTGCCAGCAGCGACCGACAGGGTTTGGTGGACTACGAGCAGTACTTC.